This TCR beta chain originates from a study of technical replicates of blood from a few donors. Germline values: CDR1 LNHDA, CDR2 SQIVND (reference sequence). This CDR3 comprises 17 residues. The V segment lost 9 bases and the J segment 3 bases; nucleotides outside the gene matches: 14. Assay: immunoSEQ multiplex PCR; the TCRdb copy retains only in-frame clones and omits some. The sample consists of about 78,000 clones, about 95% of them appearing once. The chain employs TRBV19 and TRBJ2-1; 10 bases are a match to TRBD1. The specimen sequenced was T cells isolated from PBMCs. The TCR was taken from a human donor in good health. In nucleotides, the CDR3 is TGTGCCAGGGGGGGACAGGGGAATGGGGATATCTACAATGAGCAGTTCTTC. This sequence encodes CARGGQGNGDIYNEQFF.